These T cell receptor beta chains were read from a single sample in a study of tumor and adjacent non-tumor tissue in lung cancer. One entry per CDR3 protein results from TCRdb running MiXCR on the multiplex PCR reads. The table lists around 82,000 distinct CDR3 sequences, roughly 80% of them singletons. The material sequenced was distant non-tumor lung tissue. These receptors were taken from a man in his 60s with non-small cell lung cancer. Each CDR3 is given with its conserved first and last residue. The D gene is left open where the match is weak. Size is omitted from some rows. Given values are once, few, many or a class for expanded clones.

>TRBV10-3|few|TRBJ1-2|.
TGTGCCATCAGTGAGGAGGGGGGCTATGGCTACACCTTC
CAISEEGGYGYTF
>TRBV11-2|.|TRBJ2-3|TRBD2
TGTGCCAGCAACTTAGGAGGTGGGACTATCACATATACGCAGTATTTT
CASNLGGGTITYTQYF
>TRBV11-3|.|TRBJ1-4|.
TGTGCCTGCAGCTTAGATCTAACCAGGGTAGAAGAAAAACTATTTTTT
CACSLDLTRVEEKLFF
>TRBV28|.|TRBJ1-5|.
TGTACCAGCAGTTTCCTTAGCGGCACAGATACGCAGCATTTT
CTSSFLSGTDTQHF
>TRBV20-1|many|TRBJ2-1|TRBD2
TGCAGTGCTACAGCGGGAGGGATAACAAAGAACGAGTACAATGAGCAGTTCTTC
CSATAGGITKNEYNEQFF
>TRBV13|.|TRBJ2-5|TRBD1
TGTGCCAGCAGCTTAAAAGAGCCAGGGGGCGCGAAGACCCAGTACTTC
CASSLKEPGGAKTQYF
>TRBV12-3/TRBV12-4|.|TRBJ2-7|TRBD1
TGTGCCAGCGCGGCCCGGACAGGGGCAAACGAGCAGTACTTC
CASAARTGANEQYF
>TRBV5-6|.|TRBJ2-5|.
TGTGCCAGCAGCTTGGTACGGAGACAAGATACCCAGTACTTC
CASSLVRRQDTQYF
>TRBV18|.|TRBJ2-5|.
TGTGCCAGCTCACCACCCAGTCTGCAAGAGACCCAGTACTTC
CASSPPSLQETQYF
>TRBV20-1|.|TRBJ1-1|.
TGCATTGCTAGATTACGTCATGGGACTGAAGCTTTCTTT
CIARLRHGTEAFF
>TRBV12-5|many|TRBJ1-2|TRBD1
TGTGCTAGTGGTTTCAGGGGGCCTGACACCTTC
CASGFRGPDTF
>TRBV11-3|.|TRBJ2-7|.
TGTGCCAGCAGCTATCGGACTGGATTAACCTACGAAGAATATTTC
CASSYRTGLTYEEYF
>TRBV6-5|.|TRBJ2-3|.
TGTGCCAGCTTCGCATGCACAGATACGCAGTATTTT
CASFACTDTQYF
>TRBV29-1|many|TRBJ2-1|TRBD2
TGCAGCGTCGATCAGCGGGAGGCACCCAATGAGCAGTTCTTC
CSVDQREAPNEQFF
>TRBV29-1|.|TRBJ2-1|TRBD1
TGCAGCGTTGAACGTCGAGACAGGGGGTACAATGAGCAGTTCTTC
CSVERRDRGYNEQFF
>TRBV6-1|.|TRBJ1-4|.
TGTGCCAGCAGTGAAGTAGGCGGATCTAATGGAAAACTGTTTTTT
CASSEVGGSNGKLFF
>TRBV20-1|.|TRBJ2-2|.
TGCAGTGCTAGTGAGGGGATTGGTGGGTACACCGGGGAGCTGTTTTTT
CSASEGIGGYTGELFF
>TRBV6-5|.|TRBJ2-1|TRBD2
TGTGTTGGCAGACTAGCGGGAGGAAGGCATGAGCAGTTCTTC
CVGRLAGGRHEQFF
>TRBV6-1|.|TRBJ2-3|.
TGTGCCAGCTGTGAGGGCGGGACGACAGATACGCAGTATTTT
CASCEGGTTDTQYF
>TRBV5-4|.|TRBJ2-6|.
TGTGCCAGCAGCTTACCGCTCACCAACTCTGGGGCCAACGTCCTGACTTTC
CASSLPLTNSGANVLTF
>TRBV11-3|.|TRBJ2-5|.
TGTGCCAGCAGCCTTACCGTGGAAGAGACCCGGTACTTC
CASSLTVEETRYF
>TRBV5-4|.|TRBJ1-1|.
TGTGCCAGCGGCTTGTGTGGATCAGTCAGGTACACTGAAGCTTTCTTT
CASGLCGSVRYTEAFF
>TRBV6-5|many|TRBJ2-5|.
TGTGCCAGCACTCCCCGGGTGCGGGGCCAAGAGACCCAGTACTTC
CASTPRVRGQETQYF
>TRBV12-3/TRBV12-4|.|TRBJ2-2|TRBD1
TGTGCCAGCAACCGGGACAGGCGGAACACCGGGGAGCTGTTTTTT
CASNRDRRNTGELFF
>TRBV10-2|.|TRBJ1-5|.
TGCGCCAGCACCCAGACAGGTGTCAATCGGCCCCAGCATTTT
CASTQTGVNRPQHF
>TRBV11-2|.|TRBJ2-7|.
TGTGTCAGCAGCCCTGAGTGGGGAGGTTACTACGAGCAGTACTTC
CVSSPEWGGYYEQYF
>TRBV20-1|once|TRBJ1-5|.
TGCAGTGCTAGCTATGCAAGGGGGACGAACAATCAGCCCCAGCATTTT
CSASYARGTNNQPQHF
>TRBV5-1|.|TRBJ2-1|.
TGCGCCAGCAGCTTGAGGGAGCAGGGATACGATGAGCAGTTCTTC
CASSLREQGYDEQFF
>TRBV14|many|TRBJ2-3|TRBD2
TGTGCCAGCAGCCAAGTGGGGGGGATCACAGATACGCAGTATTTT
CASSQVGGITDTQYF
>TRBV6-5|.|TRBJ2-6|.
TGTGCCAGCAGCCTAGCAGGATACAGCTCTGGGGCCAACGTCCTGACTTTC
CASSLAGYSSGANVLTF
>TRBV4-2|.|TRBJ1-1|.
TGTGCCATCAGCCAAGTCGGACAGCTTGCGAACACTGAAACTTTCTTT
CAISQVGQLANTETFF
>TRBV20-1|.|TRBJ1-5|TRBD1
TGCAGTGCTAGTCGGGACAGCAACCAGCCACAGCATTTT
CSASRDSNQPQHF
>TRBV19|.|TRBJ2-2|.
TGTGCCAGTAGTCATGCGAACACCGGGGAGCTGTTTTTT
CASSHANTGELFF
>TRBV20-1|.|TRBJ2-5|.
TGCTGTGCTAGACTGTCGGCCCACTCGGAGGAGACCCAGTACTTC
CCARLSAHSEETQYF
>TRBV6-5|.|TRBJ1-2|.
TGTGCCAACAGTTACGCCCCCTTACACGGCTACACCTTC
CANSYAPLHGYTF
>TRBV11-1|once|TRBJ2-1|TRBD1
TGTGCCAGCAGCTTAGCTTGGGGCAGGGGGCTTAGTCGAAACTCCTGCAATGAGCAGTTCTTC
CASSLAWGRGLSRNSCNEQFF
>TRBV20-1|.|TRBJ2-7|TRBD1
TGCAGTGTCACCGGGACAGGGGGTTTCGAGCAGTACTTC
CSVTGTGGFEQYF
>TRBV4-1|.|TRBJ2-5|.
TGCGCCAGCAGCCAAGTGGGCGGGGTTATACAAGAGACCCTGTACTTC
CASSQVGGVIQETLYF